This TCR beta chain was obtained from a study of T-cell memory formation after mild COVID-19. The CDR3 is 16 amino acids. Germline CDR1 reads SGHRS; CDR2 reads YFSETQ. Trimming left V 3 bases short and J 4 bases short, with 16 bases between. There are a few counts of this clonotype. Its target is unknown. Study-wide results and limits: Proof of SARS-CoV-2 specificity was absent for the second-wave clones that crested on day 37.

TCR alpha and TCR beta cDNA libraries carrying sample barcodes and UMIs came from 5'RACE with constant-segment primers. TCRdb used MiXCR to reprocess the 5' RACE reads, holding one entry per CDR3 protein. The table has approximately 340,000 distinct CDR3 sequences, 10% to 15% seen once. This sequence originates from a man aged 18 to 35 who had mild COVID-19 (a few samples of this study predate the infection). Cell type and time point are not known. Material for sequencing was PBMCs or a T cell subset sorted from them (not recorded which). This sequence joins TRBV5-1 and TRBJ1-4; no clear D gene. In DNA form, the CDR3 reads TGCGCCAGCAGCTCAGGCCCCCAGGAATTTAATGAAAAACTGTTTTTT. Protein: CASSSGPQEFNEKLFF.